Sequencing of this T cell receptor (beta chain) was carried out in a study of blood T cell repertoires in COVID-19. Study as a whole: T cells, B-cell-depleted T cells, or PBMCs supplied cDNA or gDNA.

Clones were read by immunoSEQ multiplex PCR, and TCRdb kept only the in-frame ones, dropping some. The sample consists of 250,000 to 350,000 clones, roughly 87% of them appearing once. Trimming took off 4 bases at V and 5 bases at J, with 12 bases between the two ends. There are 13 residues in the CDR3. The germline CDR1 and CDR2 sequences are LGHNA and YNFKEQ. This chain connects TRBV4-2 to TRBJ2-7, with a possible D match to TRBD1 (6 bases). Sequenced: PBMCs or T cells enriched from blood (not recorded which). This clonotype was obtained from a young woman who had recovered from COVID-19. The CDR3 sequence is CASSLETGNEQYF. CDR3 bases: TGTGCCAGCAGCCTCGAAACAGGGAACGAGCAGTACTTC.